This T cell receptor (beta chain) was observed in a study of shared clonotypes between healthy human individuals. With 2 bases clipped from V and 4 bases from J, the junction kept 16 bases outside the gene matches. The germline gives CDR1 SNHLY, CDR2 FYNNEI. The CDR3 loop spans 18 amino acids. Cells designated naive CD8 were CD45RO-negative and were positively selected for CCR7, with terminally differentiated effector memory CD45RA+ cells excluded. This clone has only one observation. Its matching antigen is unknown. Repertoires were generated with immunoSEQ multiplex PCR, while TCRdb's copy carries only in-frame clones and drops some. The sample consists of about 2.1 million clones, around 93% of them appearing once. Findings and limits, study-wide: The represented genetic and exposure-history diversity was limited by the small number of donors. Around 5.4% of naive CD4 clonotypes were common to a few donors. Among donors, the sharing of clonotypes was expected to be influenced by sequencing depth.

Sequencing was done on a sample of naive CD8+ T cells from PBMCs. This chain connects TRBV2 to TRBJ2-5, with 7 bases fitting TRBD1. The origin of this receptor is a man aged 18 to 35 in good health. Some clones in this sample may be carry-over from other donors' samples. The CDR3 DNA reads TGTGCCAGCAGTGAACACTCCGGGACAGTGGCCTATGGAGAGACCCAGTACTTC. Amino acid sequence: CASSEHSGTVAYGETQYF.